Each of the 8 T cell receptor beta chains below was sequenced from the same sample in a study of CD8+ T cells in alopecia areata. RNA was extracted and reverse transcribed into cDNA as the sequencing template. Assay: immunoSEQ multiplex PCR; the TCRdb copy retains only in-frame clones and omits some. The sample yields approximately 100,000 clones, about nine tenths seen once. Treatment in this sample: oral pan-JAK inhibitor, 5-10 mg twice daily. The sample in question was CD8+ T cells sorted from blood, obtained at approximately week 30, from a patient treated with tofacitinib. These receptors originate from a human donor with alopecia areata.

V and J are TRBV7-9 and TRBJ2-2; D is unresolved. Trimming took off 5 bases at V and 0 bases at J, with 10 bases between the two ends. Germline V gene sequence: CDR1 SEHNR, CDR2 FQNEAQ (reference sequence). The CDR3 loop spans 15 amino acids. The CDR3 reads CASSNVPANTGELFF. CDR3 in DNA: TGTGCCAGCAGCAATGTACCCGCGAACACCGGGGAGCTGTTTTTT.

The chain couples TRBV29-1 to TRBJ2-5; 8 nucleotides line up with TRBD2. V shed 4 bases, J shed 5 bases, and the junction held 12 bases outside the gene matches. The V gene's germline CDR1 is SQVTM and CDR2 ANQGSEA. There are 15 residues in the CDR3. The CDR3 bases are TGCAGCGTTGTGAGACTAAATAGCGGGAAGGAGACCCAGTACTTC. Amino acid sequence: CSVVRLNSGKETQYF.

The rearrangement uses TRBV6-1 and TRBJ1-1; D not resolved. From germline, CDR1 is MNHNS and CDR2 SASEGT. V was trimmed by 6 bases and J by 0 bases, leaving 5 bases between them. The CDR3 extends over 12 amino acids. The CDR3 coding sequence is TGTGCCAGCAGACATTTGAACACTGAAGCTTTCTTT. This translates into CASRHLNTEAFF.

This clone was seen a few times. The chain is built from TRBV13 and TRBJ2-7; TRBD1 agrees at 7 bases. With V trimmed by 3 bases and J by 1 base, 15 bases remained unmatched. CDR3 length equals 18 residues. Germline values: CDR1 PRHDT, CDR2 FYEKMQ (reference sequence). The CDR3 region has the DNA TGTGCCAGCAGCTTCGGAGAATACCGGGACAGTCAATCCTACGAGCAGTACTTC. Translating it yields CASSFGEYRDSQSYEQYF.

This CDR3 reads CASSAPGTGLYEQYF. The CDR3 bases are TGTGCCAGCAGTGCCCCCGGGACAGGGTTATACGAGCAGTACTTC. The chain has TRBV27 and TRBJ2-7, with 9 bases lining up with TRBD1. Trimming removed 5 bases from V and 4 bases from J; junction bases left unmatched: 9. The CDR3 runs 15 residues. Germline V gene data show CDR1 as MNHEY and CDR2 as SMNVEV (reference sequence).

The rearrangement uses TRBV19 and TRBJ2-5; D is perhaps TRBD2 (7 bases). The J call may be incorrect, as the DNA end agrees better with TRBJ2-7. Germline values: CDR1 LNHDA, CDR2 SQIVND (reference sequence). This CDR3 is built from 15 residues. CDR3 sequence: CASSTGGGSSYEQYF. CDR3 coding DNA: TGTGCCAGTAGTACCGGCGGGGGCAGCTCCTACGAGCAGTACTTC.

The rearrangement links TRBV14 to TRBJ2-3; no firm D call. V gave up 4 bases and J gave up 4 bases, with 15 bases separating them. The CDR3 spans 15 residues. Per germline, CDR1 SGHDN and CDR2 FVKESK. CDR3 protein: CASSPVLESADTQYF. CDR3 nucleotide sequence: TGTGCCAGCAGCCCAGTATTGGAGTCGGCAGATACGCAGTATTTT.

The chain joins TRBV19 to TRBJ1-1, with 9 positions matching TRBD1. Per the germline V gene, CDR1 is LNHDA and CDR2 is SQIVND (reference sequence). There are 14 residues in the CDR3. J gave up 1 base and V 5 bases, and 2 bases lay outside the gene matches. The CDR3 DNA sequence: TGTGCCAGTAGTGTGGGACAGGGGAACACTGAAGCTTTCTTT. This codes for CASSVGQGNTEAFF.